This TCR beta chain was captured by sequencing in a study of blood T cell repertoires in COVID-19. V lost 3 bases, J lost 1 base, and 9 bases lay in between. Germline CDR1 is SGHNT and CDR2 is YENEEA. The CDR3 loop spans 14 amino acids. Per the study methods: Nucleated cell number was recorded as an estimate derived from reference gene primer amplification. The assay was immunoSEQ multiplex PCR, and TCRdb's table has in-frame clones only and misses some. Clonal size and the V and J genes are those of that table, whereas D and trimming came from the DNA. The sample carries 130,000 or so clones, 75% to 90% recorded once.

This chain connects TRBV11-3 to TRBJ1-1; D might be TRBD1 (5 bases). The sample comprised peripheral blood. This clonotype was sampled from a human donor in a cohort sampled during active COVID-19. CDR3 bases: TGTGCCAGCAGCTTGCAACAGGAGAACACTGAAGCTTTCTTT. Amino acid sequence: CASSLQQENTEAFF.